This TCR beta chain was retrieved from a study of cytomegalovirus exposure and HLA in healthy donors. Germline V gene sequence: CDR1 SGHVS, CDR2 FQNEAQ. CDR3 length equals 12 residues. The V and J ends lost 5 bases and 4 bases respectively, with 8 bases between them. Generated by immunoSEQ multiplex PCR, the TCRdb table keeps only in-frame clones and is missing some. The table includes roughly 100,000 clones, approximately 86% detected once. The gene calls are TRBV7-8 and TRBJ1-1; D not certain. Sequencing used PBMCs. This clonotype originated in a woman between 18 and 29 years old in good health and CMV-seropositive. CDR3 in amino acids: CASSPRRTEAFF. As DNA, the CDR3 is TGTGCCAGCAGCCCTAGGCGCACTGAAGCTTTCTTT.